This T cell receptor beta chain was captured in a study of blood T cell repertoires in COVID-19. Only in-frame clones appear in the TCRdb table, and some are missing; sequencing was by immunoSEQ multiplex PCR. There are about 120,000 clones in the sample; approximately 84% occur only once, and around 7.6% lies in the top ten. Only a few counts were recorded for this clone. V shed 5 bases, J shed 4 bases, and the junction held 9 bases outside the gene matches. Germline values: CDR1 SGHAT, CDR2 FQNNGV. The CDR3 consists of 16 residues. What was sequenced was peripheral blood. The rearrangement links TRBV11-2 to TRBJ1-3, with 9 bases lining up with TRBD1. The source of this sequence is a man aged 65-85 years with active or convalescent COVID-19. The CDR3: CASSTIQGAWGNTIYF. CDR3 bases: TGTGCCAGCAGCACAATACAGGGGGCATGGGGAAACACCATATATTTT.